This T cell receptor beta chain emerged from a study of blood T cell repertoires in COVID-19. Across the whole study: Acute-phase and convalescent COVID-19 samples originated in the United States, Italy and Spain.

This table comes from immunoSEQ multiplex PCR, and its TCRdb copy is limited to in-frame clones, with some not included. The sample lists tens of thousands of clones, approximately 79% occurring once. With V trimmed by 4 bases and J by 5 bases, 13 bases remained unmatched. Germline lookup yields CDR1 KGHSH and CDR2 LQKENI. This CDR3 is built from 16 residues. The TCR originated in a woman older than 75 with active or convalescent COVID-19. Material: peripheral blood. V is TRBV18 and J is TRBJ2-5, with 7 positions matching TRBD1. The CDR3 region is CASSQNTGTEGETQYF. Written as DNA, the CDR3 is TGTGCCAGCTCACAAAATACCGGGACAGAGGGCGAGACCCAGTACTTC.